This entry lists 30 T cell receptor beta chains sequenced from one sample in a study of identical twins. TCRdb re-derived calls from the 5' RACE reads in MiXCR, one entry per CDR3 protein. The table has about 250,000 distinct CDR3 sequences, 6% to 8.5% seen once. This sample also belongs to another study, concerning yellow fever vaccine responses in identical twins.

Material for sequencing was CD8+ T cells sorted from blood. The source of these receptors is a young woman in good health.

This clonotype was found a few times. CDR3 bases: TGTGCCAGCAGTATCCTGATAGGGCAGGAGCAGTACTTC. Its protein product is CASSILIGQEQYF. J is TRBJ2-7 and V is TRBV27; D gene ambiguous. The CDR3 is 13 residues long. Germline CDR1 is MNHEY and CDR2 is SMNVEV (reference sequence). The V end was cut by 5 bases, the J end by 7 bases, with 15 bases between.

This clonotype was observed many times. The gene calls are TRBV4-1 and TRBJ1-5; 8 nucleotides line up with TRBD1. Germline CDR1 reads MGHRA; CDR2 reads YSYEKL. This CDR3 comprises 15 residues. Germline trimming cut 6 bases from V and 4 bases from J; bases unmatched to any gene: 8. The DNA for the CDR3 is TGCGCCAGCAGTCCAGGACAGGGAGTAAATCAGCCCCAGCATTTT. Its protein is CASSPGQGVNQPQHF.

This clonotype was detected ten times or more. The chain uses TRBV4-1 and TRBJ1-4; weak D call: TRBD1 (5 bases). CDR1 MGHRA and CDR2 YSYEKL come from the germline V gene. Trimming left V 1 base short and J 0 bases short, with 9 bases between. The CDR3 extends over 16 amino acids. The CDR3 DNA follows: TGCGCCAGCAGCCAAGGGCCGGGGGCAACTAATGAAAAACTGTTTTTT. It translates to CASSQGPGATNEKLFF.

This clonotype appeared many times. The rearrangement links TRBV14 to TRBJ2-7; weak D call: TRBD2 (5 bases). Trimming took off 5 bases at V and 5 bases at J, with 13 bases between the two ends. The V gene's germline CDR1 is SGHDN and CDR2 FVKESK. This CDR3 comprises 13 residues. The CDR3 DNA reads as TGTGCCAGCAGCAAGGACTGGGGAGACGAGCAGTACTTC. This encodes CASSKDWGDEQYF.

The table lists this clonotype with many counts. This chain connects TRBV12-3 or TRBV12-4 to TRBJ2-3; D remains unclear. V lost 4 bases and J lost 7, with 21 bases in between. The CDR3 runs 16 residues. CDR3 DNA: TGTGCCAGCAGTTCCGCCCCGGGCAACCTCATTTATACGCAGTATTTT. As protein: CASSSAPGNLIYTQYF.

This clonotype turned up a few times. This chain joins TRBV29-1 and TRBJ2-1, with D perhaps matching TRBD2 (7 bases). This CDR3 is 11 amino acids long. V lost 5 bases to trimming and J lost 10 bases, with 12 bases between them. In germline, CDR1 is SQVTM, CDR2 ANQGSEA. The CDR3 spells CSVPRGAEQFF. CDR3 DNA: TGCAGCGTTCCCCGGGGGGCCGAGCAGTTCTTC.

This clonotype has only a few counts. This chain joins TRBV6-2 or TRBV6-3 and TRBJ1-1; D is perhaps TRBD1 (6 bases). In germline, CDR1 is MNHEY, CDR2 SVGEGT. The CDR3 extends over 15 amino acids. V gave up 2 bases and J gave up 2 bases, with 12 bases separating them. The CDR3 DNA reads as TGTGCCAGCAGTTACCGGGGGGCACTAAACACTGAAGCTTTCTTT. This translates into CASSYRGALNTEAFF.

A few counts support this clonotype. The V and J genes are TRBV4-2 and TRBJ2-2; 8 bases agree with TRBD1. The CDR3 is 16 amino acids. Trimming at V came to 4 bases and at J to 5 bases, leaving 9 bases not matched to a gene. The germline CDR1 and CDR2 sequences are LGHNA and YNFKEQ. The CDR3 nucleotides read TGTGCCAGCAGCCCAGAAGGACAGGGTGGGACCGGGGAGCTGTTTTTT. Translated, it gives CASSPEGQGGTGELFF.

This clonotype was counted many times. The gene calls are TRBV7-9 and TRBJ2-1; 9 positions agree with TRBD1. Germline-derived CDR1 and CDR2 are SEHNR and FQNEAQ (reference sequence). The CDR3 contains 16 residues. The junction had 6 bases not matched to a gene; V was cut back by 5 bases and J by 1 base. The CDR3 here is CASSPTGTGSYNEQFF. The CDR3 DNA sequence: TGTGCCAGCAGCCCTACCGGGACAGGGTCCTACAATGAGCAGTTCTTC. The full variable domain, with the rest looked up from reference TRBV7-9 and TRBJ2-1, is DTGVSQNPRHKITKRGQNVTFRCDPISEHNRLYWYRQTLGQGPEFLTYFQNEAQLEKSRLLSDRFSAERPKGSFSTLEIQRTEQGDSAMYLCASSPTGTGSYNEQFFGPGTRLTVL.

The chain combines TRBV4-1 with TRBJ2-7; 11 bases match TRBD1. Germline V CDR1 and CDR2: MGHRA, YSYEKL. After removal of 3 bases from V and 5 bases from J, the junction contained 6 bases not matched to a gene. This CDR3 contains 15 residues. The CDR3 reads CASSQTPGQGDEQYV. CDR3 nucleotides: TGCGCCAGCAGCCAGACCCCGGGACAGGGGGACGAGCAGTACGTC.

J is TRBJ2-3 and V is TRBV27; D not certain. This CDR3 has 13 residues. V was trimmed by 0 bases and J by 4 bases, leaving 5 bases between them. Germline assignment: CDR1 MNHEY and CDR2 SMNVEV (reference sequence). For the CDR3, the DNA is TGTGCCAGCAGTTTATCGTGGCCAGATACGCAGTATTTT. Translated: CASSLSWPDTQYF.

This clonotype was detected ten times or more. For the CDR3, the DNA is TGTGCCAGCAGCCAAGGACCCCAATCTCCCAAAAACATTCAGTACTTC. Translation gives CASSQGPQSPKNIQYF. The gene calls are TRBV3-1 and TRBJ2-4, with unresolved D. CDR1 is LGHDT and CDR2 is YNNKEL in the germline V gene (reference sequence). The CDR3 runs 16 residues. Trimming removed 1 base from V and 2 bases from J, with 12 bases in between. Filled out from reference TRBV3-1 and TRBJ2-4, the complete variable domain reads DTAVSQTPKYLVTQMGNDKSIKCEQNLGHDTMYWYKQDSKKFLKIMFSYNNKELIINETVPNRFSPKSPDKAHLNLHINSLELGDSAVYFCASSQGPQSPKNIQYFGAGTRLSVL.

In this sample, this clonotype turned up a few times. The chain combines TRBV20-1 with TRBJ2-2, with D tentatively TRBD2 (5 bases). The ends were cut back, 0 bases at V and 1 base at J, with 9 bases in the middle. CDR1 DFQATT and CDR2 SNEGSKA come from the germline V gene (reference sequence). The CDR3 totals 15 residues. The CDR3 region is CSARDAGENTGELFF. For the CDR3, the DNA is TGCAGTGCTAGAGATGCCGGGGAGAACACCGGGGAGCTGTTTTTT.

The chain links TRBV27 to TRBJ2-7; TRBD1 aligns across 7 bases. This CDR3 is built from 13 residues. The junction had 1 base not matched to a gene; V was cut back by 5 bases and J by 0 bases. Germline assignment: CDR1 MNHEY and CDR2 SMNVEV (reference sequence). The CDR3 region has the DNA TGTGCCAGCAGTGGACAGGCCTCCTACGAGCAGTACTTC. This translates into CASSGQASYEQYF.

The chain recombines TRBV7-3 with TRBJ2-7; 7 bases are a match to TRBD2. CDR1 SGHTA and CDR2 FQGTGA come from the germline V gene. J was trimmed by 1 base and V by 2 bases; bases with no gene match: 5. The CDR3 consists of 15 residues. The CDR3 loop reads CASSLWAGESYEQYF. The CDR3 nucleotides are TGTGCCAGCAGCTTATGGGCGGGAGAATCCTACGAGCAGTACTTC.

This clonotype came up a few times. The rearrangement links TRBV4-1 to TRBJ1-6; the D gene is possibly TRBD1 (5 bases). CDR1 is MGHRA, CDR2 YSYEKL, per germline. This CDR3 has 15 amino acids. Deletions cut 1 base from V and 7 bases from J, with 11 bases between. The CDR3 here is CASSQAQGRNSPLHF. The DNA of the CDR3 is TGCGCCAGCAGCCAAGCCCAGGGCCGGAATTCACCCCTCCACTTT.

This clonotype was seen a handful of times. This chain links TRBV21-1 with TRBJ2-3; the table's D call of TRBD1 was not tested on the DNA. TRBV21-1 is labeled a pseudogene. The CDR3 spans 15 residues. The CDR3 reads CASTGTGVSTDTQYF. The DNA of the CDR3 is TGTGCCAGCACCGGGACAGGGGTTAGCACAGATACGCAGTATTTT.

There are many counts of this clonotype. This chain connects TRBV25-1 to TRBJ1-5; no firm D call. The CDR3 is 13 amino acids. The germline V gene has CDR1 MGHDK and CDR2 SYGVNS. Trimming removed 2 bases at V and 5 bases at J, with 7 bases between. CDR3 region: CASSETGDQPQHF. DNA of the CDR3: TGTGCCAGCAGTGAAACCGGCGATCAGCCCCAGCATTTT. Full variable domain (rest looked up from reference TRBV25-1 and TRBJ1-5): EADIYQTPRYLVIGTGKKITLECSQTMGHDKMYWYQQDPGMELHLIHYSYGVNSTEKGDLSSESTVSRIRTEHFPLTLESARPSHTSQYLCASSETGDQPQHFGDGTRLSIL.

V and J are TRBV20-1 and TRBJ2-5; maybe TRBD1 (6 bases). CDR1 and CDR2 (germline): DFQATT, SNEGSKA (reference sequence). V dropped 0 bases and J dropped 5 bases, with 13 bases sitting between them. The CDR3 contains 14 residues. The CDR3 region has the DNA TGCAGTGCTAGAGATGAGGGACATTCGGAGACCCAGTACTTC. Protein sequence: CSARDEGHSETQYF.

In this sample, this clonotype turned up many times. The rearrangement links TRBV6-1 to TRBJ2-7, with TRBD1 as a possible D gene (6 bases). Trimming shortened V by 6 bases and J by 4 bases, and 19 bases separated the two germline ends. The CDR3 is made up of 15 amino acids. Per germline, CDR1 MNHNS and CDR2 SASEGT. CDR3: CASRTGHHPGYEQYV. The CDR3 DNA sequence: TGTGCCAGCAGGACGGGACACCACCCCGGGTACGAGCAGTACGTC.

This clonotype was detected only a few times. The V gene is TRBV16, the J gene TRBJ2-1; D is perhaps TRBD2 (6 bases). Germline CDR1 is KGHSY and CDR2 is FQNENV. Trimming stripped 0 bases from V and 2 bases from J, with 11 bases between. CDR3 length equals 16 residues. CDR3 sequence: CASSQSGGAPYNEQFF. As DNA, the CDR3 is TGTGCCAGCAGCCAATCCGGCGGGGCCCCCTACAATGAGCAGTTCTTC.

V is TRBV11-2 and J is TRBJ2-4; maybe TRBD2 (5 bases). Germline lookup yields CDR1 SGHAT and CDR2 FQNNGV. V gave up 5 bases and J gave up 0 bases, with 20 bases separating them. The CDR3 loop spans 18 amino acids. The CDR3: CASSPAPATGLAKNIQYF. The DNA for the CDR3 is TGTGCCAGCAGCCCAGCTCCGGCGACCGGACTAGCCAAAAACATTCAGTACTTC.

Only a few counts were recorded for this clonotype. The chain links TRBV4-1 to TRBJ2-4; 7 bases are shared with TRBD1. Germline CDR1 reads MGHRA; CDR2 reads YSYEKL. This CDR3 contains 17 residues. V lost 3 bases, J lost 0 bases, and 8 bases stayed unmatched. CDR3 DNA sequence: TGCGCCAGCAGCCAGCCCTCAGGGGGTTTAGCCAAAAACATTCAGTACTTC. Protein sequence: CASSQPSGGLAKNIQYF.

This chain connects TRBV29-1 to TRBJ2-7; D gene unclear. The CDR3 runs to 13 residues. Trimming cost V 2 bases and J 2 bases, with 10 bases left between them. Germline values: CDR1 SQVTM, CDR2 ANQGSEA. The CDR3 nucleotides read TGCAGCGTTGAATATGCAGGCGCCTACGAGCAGTACTTC. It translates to CSVEYAGAYEQYF.

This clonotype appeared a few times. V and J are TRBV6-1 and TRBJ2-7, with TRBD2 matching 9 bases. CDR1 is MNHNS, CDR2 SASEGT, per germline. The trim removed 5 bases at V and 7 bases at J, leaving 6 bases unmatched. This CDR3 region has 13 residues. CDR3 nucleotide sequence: TGTGCCAGCAGTCCGGGACTAGCCATAGAGCAGTACTTC. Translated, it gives CASSPGLAIEQYF.

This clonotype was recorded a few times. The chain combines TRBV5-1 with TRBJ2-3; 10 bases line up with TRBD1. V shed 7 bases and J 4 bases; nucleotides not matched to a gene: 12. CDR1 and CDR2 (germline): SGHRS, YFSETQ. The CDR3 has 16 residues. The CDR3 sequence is CASEWDGTGDPDTQYF. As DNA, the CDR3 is TGCGCCAGCGAGTGGGATGGGACAGGGGATCCAGATACGCAGTATTTT.

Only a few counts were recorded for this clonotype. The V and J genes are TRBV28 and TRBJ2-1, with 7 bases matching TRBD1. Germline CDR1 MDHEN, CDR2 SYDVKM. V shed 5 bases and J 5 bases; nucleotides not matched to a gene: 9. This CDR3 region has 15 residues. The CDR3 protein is CASSLRGYMDNEQFF. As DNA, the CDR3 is TGTGCCAGCAGTCTCAGGGGGTATATGGACAATGAGCAGTTCTTC.

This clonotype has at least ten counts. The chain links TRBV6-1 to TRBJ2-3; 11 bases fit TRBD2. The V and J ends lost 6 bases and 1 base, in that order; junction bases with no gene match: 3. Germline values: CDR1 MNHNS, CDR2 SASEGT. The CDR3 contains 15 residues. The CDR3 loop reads CASRELAGGTDTQYF. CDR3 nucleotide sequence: TGTGCCAGCAGAGAACTAGCGGGGGGCACAGATACGCAGTATTTT.

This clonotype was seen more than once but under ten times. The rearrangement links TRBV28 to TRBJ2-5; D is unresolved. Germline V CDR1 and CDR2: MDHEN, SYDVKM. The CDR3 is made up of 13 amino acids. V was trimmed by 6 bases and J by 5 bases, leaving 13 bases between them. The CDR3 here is CASSQKIGETQYF. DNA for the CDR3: TGTGCCAGCAGCCAAAAAATCGGGGAGACCCAGTACTTC.

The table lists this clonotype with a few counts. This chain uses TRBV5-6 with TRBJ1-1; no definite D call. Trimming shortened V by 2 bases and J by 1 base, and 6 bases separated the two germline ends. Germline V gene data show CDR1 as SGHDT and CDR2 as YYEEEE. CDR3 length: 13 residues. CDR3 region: CASSFGWNTEAFF. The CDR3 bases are TGTGCCAGCAGCTTTGGGTGGAACACTGAAGCTTTCTTT.